What follows describes a single T cell receptor (beta chain). Its matching antigen is unknown. Germline lookup yields CDR1 SGHRS and CDR2 YFSETQ. The CDR3 covers 15 residues. The trim removed 4 bases at V and 5 bases at J, leaving 9 bases unmatched. This entry comes from a study of T cell repertoires in aging, cancer and after chemotherapy. Background on the study: Clear clonal overlap appeared across healthy donor samples taken over several months to years. Study-wide points: Age-matched healthy donors had significantly more diverse, less clonal blood TCR repertoires than untreated cancer patients. These repertoire data do not allow conclusions about immunological memory after chemotherapy. In each cancer cohort, median generation probability increased across chemotherapy, suggesting thymic output rebounded.

Peripheral blood genomic DNA, not sorted cells or RNA, was the template. Multiplex touch-down PCR with TRB-A/B primers amplified rearranged V-D-J TRB sequences. TCRdb called the multiplex PCR reads again in MiXCR, with one record for every CDR3 protein. The sample contains around 8,100 distinct CDR3 sequences, 35% to 50% of which appear only once. This rearrangement joins TRBV5-1 to TRBJ2-3, with 8 bases identical to TRBD2. This TCR was recovered from a human donor in good health. The source material was blood. The CDR3 coding sequence is TGCGCCAGCAGCCCCACCGGGGGGGCGGGAGATACGCAGTATTTT. It yields the protein CASSPTGGAGDTQYF.